The sample holds many counts of the clone carrying this T cell receptor beta chain. This beta chain turned up in a library designed for alpha chains; as an off-target read, its abundance says little. All TCR cDNA molecules were individually tagged with a unique molecular identifier. Using its own MiXCR run on the 5' RACE reads, TCRdb lists one record per CDR3 protein. The data show roughly 13,000 distinct CDR3 sequences, under 4% seen once. The time point: sample taken at primary tumor resection. Unsorted samples of tumor, nontumor lung or frozen PBMC had their whole RNA sequenced. The CDR3 extends over 13 amino acids. Trimming cost V 3 bases and J 3 bases, with 5 bases left between them. This specimen comes from a study of spatial heterogeneity in lung cancer. Overall study context: Among detected sequences, beta-chain ones consistently exceeded alpha-chain ones in number. There were, on average, more than eight raw-read appearances for each unique TCR and UMI combination.

This chain connects TRBV12-3 or TRBV12-4 to TRBJ2-2; no reliable D call. The sequencing used PBMCs, collected at surgery. The origin of this receptor is a male donor with early-stage non-small cell lung cancer. The CDR3 nucleotides read TGTGCCAGCAGTTTCGGATACACCGGGGAGCTGTTTTTT. It is translated as CASSFGYTGELFF.